This TCR beta chain comes out of a study of shared clonotypes between healthy human individuals (dated by TCRdb to the early 2020s). Some background on the complete study: Three men and two women, aged 18 to 49 years, made up the cohort. For each donor, CD4 naive and CD4 memory were each given three plates, CD8 naive was given two plates, and CD8 memory was given one plate. To estimate repertoire size and how much clonotypes are shared between individuals, the study performed deep sequencing of blood TCR repertoires from five healthy adults. To increase sequencing depth and limit assay-specific biases, TCR repertoire library preparation and sequencing were carried out by different laboratories using diverse techniques. Per donor, leukapheresis produced somewhere between about 0.85 and 9.5 billion PBMCs. What the research found in general, with its limitations: Even with the large sequencing depth, rarefaction of the sorted-subset datasets indicated that sequencing was incomplete. Naive subsets generally had larger estimated clonotype richness than memory subsets did. Only blood was sampled, and tissue TCR repertoires likely differ from those in blood. The small number of donors limited the genetic and exposure-history diversity represented. Sharing across a handful of donors was observed for around 4.8% of naive CD4, over 3% of naive CD8, roughly 2.4% of memory CD4, and less than 0.45% of memory CD8 clonotypes. Based on pairwise subsampling, the degree of clonotype sharing among donors was expected to be affected by sequencing depth. Compared with non-shared clonotypes, the clonotypes found in all four sorted-subset donors had higher generation probabilities.

Using the deep immunoSEQ assay, multiplex PCR amplified TCR CDR3 regions from genomic DNA. Extracted genomic DNA from each cell subset was spread evenly across all wells of several immunoSEQ 96-well plates, with each plate serving as a replicate. Each replicate PCR for sorted subsets received about 180 ng genomic DNA, equal to tens of thousands of T cell genomes. Purified libraries were quantified with a Qubit 3.0 fluorometer, sized on a Bioanalyzer 2100, and re-quantified with the KAPA Library Quantification kit. Every immunoSEQ 96-well plate was sequenced on a dedicated single-read 150-cycle Illumina NextSeq 550 flow cell. Per the authors' processing: Because only junctional sequences without quality scores were contained in the immunoSEQ output, filtering matching that applied to full-length reads could not be performed. Sequences were annotated with PyIR, a Python wrapper for IgBLAST v1.9, and V/J genes and CDR3 were assigned using IMGT germline references. Reads with weak V/J assignments (E-value above 1e-6), missing CDR3, stop codons, out-of-frame junctions, or ambiguous translated residues were removed. V3J clonotypes were defined by identical inferred V gene, J gene, and CDR3 amino acid sequence. To compute the percentage overlap between repertoires, the number of shared unique clonotypes was divided by the size of the smaller repertoire. Three approaches were used to assess repertoire richness: RTK rarefaction, the Chao1 estimator, and Recon v2.1 estimates of unobserved clonotypes. OLGA was used to compute generation probabilities for all TCRbeta clonotypes that the gDNA method yielded from four donors. TCRdb obtained this table from immuneACCESS and retained in-frame rearrangements with V and J assigned. These tables miss some clones; where compared with another copy, unresolved V genes account for less than half of the shortfall, and the remainder is unexplained. The V and J calls and clone size are taken from that table; D and trimming were inferred from the DNA. The sample data list just over 2,000,000 clones, and roughly 95% of these were observed just once. More than 0.1% of the sample rests with the top ten.

CDR1 is given as LNHDA and CDR2 as SQIVND, both from the germline V gene (reference sequence). The junction shows trimming of 4 bases on V and 0 bases on J, plus 10 bases between the germline ends. The CDR3 sequence holds 15 residues, the cysteine and phenylalanine included. Only the CDR3 portion is preserved as DNA: 45 bases, with reading frame beginning at the first base. A word on this clone: This clone's antigen is unknown. Qualities for individual bases were not recorded, and no much larger clone is one base off.

Healthy HIV-negative adults with no recently reported acute infections or vaccinations were included as donors. All donors were Caucasian adults living in Nashville, Tennessee, USA. CD4+ T cells were enriched by magnetic negative selection; naive cells were then positively selected on CD45RA, and the negative fraction formed the memory subset. Blood was obtained by leukapheresis, after which PBMCs were separated by Ficoll-Histopaque density gradient centrifugation and cryopreserved in liquid nitrogen vapor phase. Purity and quantity of every magnetically sorted T cell population were checked by analytical flow cytometry. Genomic DNA was isolated from every sorted fraction and measured by UV absorbance on a Nanodrop 2000c.

This clonotype was sampled from a man between 18 and 35 years old in good health. This receptor chain uses TRBV19 and TRBJ1-5, with the D gene not clear enough to name. The specimen sequenced was naive CD4+ T cells sorted from blood. Interpreted using the paper, the cell subset or site label stands for: CD45RA+ positively selected. CDR3 protein: CASSSTSYSNQPQHF. Read as DNA, the sequence is TGTGCCAGTAGTAGTACCAGCTATAGCAATCAGCCCCAGCATTTT.